This T cell receptor (beta chain) derives from a study of blood T cell repertoires in COVID-19 (dated by TCRdb to 2018 to 2021). General notes on the study: Collaborator samples came from the United States, Italy and Spain and covered acute and convalescent phases of COVID-19. The repertoires were made available in a free public database intended to serve as a resource for research on the immune response to SARS-CoV-2. The samples were drawn from the first 160 participants of the ongoing ImmuneRACE study and from about 1,200 subjects provided by 6 global collaborators. Nearly every sample came with metadata listing a de-identified subject ID, COVID-19 status, age in years and sex. Where available, HLA class I and class II types were obtained from metadata supplied by the sample provider rather than from assay-based typing. The material from the prospective study consisted of cDNA or gDNA derived from T cells, B-cell-depleted T cells, or PBMCs. Subjects who had been exposed to COVID-19, were actively infected with it, or had recovered from it provided the deeply sampled blood TCRbeta repertoires that made up the dataset.

As for this clone: Its recognized antigen is unknown. Base qualities are not provided; no much larger clone lies one nucleotide away.

Overall study results and their limits: Clinical and demographic metadata were provided uncurated, with the amount varying by source and participant.

TCRbeta CDR3 regions were amplified from genomic DNA by means of the immunoSEQ Assay, a bias-controlled multiplex PCR. The source study handled its data this way. Within the assay, amplification of reference gene primers was used to estimate how many nucleated cells each sample contained. To quantify the absolute abundance of each unique TCRbeta CDR3 rearrangement, sequence reads were collapsed and filtered. For each sample, productive Simpson clonality was calculated as the square root of Simpson's diversity index over productive rearrangements. TCRdb mirrors the immuneACCESS table, restricted to in-frame sequences. Some clones are absent from its copies; in checked studies, under half trace to an unresolved V gene, and the reason for the others is unknown. From that table come the V and J calls and clone size; the DNA was used to work out D and trimming. The sample profile shows 35,000 to 50,000 clones; 88% of them were found once. In total, the top ten clones hold approximately 1.5% of the sample.

Whole blood was collected in K2EDTA tubes by collaborating institutions according to the institutions' own protocols. Collaborator samples were shipped for TCRbeta analysis as frozen whole blood, isolated PBMCs, or DNA extracted from either sample type. The CDR3, from cysteine to phenylalanine, totals 18 residues. Of the read, only the CDR3 DNA is kept; its 54 bases are in frame from base 1. According to the germline V gene, CDR1 reads SGDLS and CDR2 reads YYNGEE. The germline V end is reduced by 0 bases and the J end by 1 base; junction bases left unmatched: 8. The sequence came from a woman in her thirties or forties with acute or convalescent COVID-19. The V and J genes are TRBV9 and TRBJ2-3; TRBD2 aligns with 10 central bases. The sequencing input was peripheral blood. The CDR3 reads CASSVEGAGGPGTDTQYF. The sequence in DNA is TGTGCCAGCAGCGTAGAAGGAGCGGGAGGGCCAGGCACAGATACGCAGTATTTT.